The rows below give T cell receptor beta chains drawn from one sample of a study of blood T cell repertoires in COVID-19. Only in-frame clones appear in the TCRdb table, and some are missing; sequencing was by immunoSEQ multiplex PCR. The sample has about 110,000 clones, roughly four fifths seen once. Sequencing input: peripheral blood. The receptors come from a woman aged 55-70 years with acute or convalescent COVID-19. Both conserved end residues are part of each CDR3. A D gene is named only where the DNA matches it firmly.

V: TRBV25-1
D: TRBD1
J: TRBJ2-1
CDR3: CASSAHADRASHNEQFF
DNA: TGTGCCAGCAGTGCACACGCTGACAGGGCTTCCCACAATGAGCAGTTCTTC

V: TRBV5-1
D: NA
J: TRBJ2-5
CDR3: CASSLPGEETQYF
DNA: TGCGCCAGCAGCCTGCCAGGGGAAGAGACCCAGTACTTC

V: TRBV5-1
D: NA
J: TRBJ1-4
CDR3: CASSATPGGDEKLFF
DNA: TGCGCCAGCAGCGCGACCCCCGGGGGGGATGAAAAACTGTTTTTT

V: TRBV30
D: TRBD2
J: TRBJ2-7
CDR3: CAWSPGTRSEQYF
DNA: TGTGCCTGGAGTCCCGGGACTAGATCCGAGCAGTACTTC

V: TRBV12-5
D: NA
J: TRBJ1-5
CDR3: CASGLVQSSNQPQHF
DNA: TGTGCTAGTGGTTTGGTACAATCGAGCAATCAGCCCCAGCATTTT

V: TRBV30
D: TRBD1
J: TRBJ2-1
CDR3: CAWKTGGSYNEQFF
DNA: TGTGCCTGGAAGACAGGGGGATCCTACAATGAGCAGTTCTTC

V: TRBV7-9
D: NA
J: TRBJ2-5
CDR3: CASSRDYQETQYF
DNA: TGTGCCAGCAGCAGAGACTACCAAGAGACCCAGTACTTC

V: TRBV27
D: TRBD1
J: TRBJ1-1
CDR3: CASSRTGWGTEAFF
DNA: TGTGCCAGCAGTAGGACAGGGTGGGGCACTGAAGCTTTCTTT

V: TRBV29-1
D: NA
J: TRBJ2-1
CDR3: CSARLAGARDEQFF
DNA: TGCAGCGCGAGACTAGCAGGGGCTCGCGATGAGCAGTTCTTC

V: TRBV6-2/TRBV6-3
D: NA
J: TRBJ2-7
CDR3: CASSYGGYYRYF
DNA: TGTGCCAGCAGTTACGGGGGCTACTATCGGTACTTC

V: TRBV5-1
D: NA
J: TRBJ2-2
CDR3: CASSLASGTNTGELFF
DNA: TGCGCCAGCAGCTTGGCTTCGGGGACGAACACCGGGGAGCTGTTTTTT

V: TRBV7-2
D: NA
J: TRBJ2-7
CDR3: CASRNQLSAEQYF
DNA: TGTGCCAGCAGAAACCAACTTAGTGCCGAGCAGTACTTC

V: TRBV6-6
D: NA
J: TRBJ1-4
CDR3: CASSLTSEGKLFF
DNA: TGTGCCAGCAGTCTTACCTCCGAGGGAAAACTGTTTTTT

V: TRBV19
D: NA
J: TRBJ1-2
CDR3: CASSIDQQSYGYTF
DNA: TGTGCCAGTAGTATAGATCAACAGTCCTATGGCTACACCTTC

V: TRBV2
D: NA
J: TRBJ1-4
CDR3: CASRGPVWNEKLFF
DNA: TGTGCCAGCAGGGGGCCGGTGTGGAATGAAAAACTGTTTTTT